This is a list of T cell receptor beta chains from one sample in a study of cytomegalovirus exposure and HLA in healthy donors. Clones were read by immunoSEQ multiplex PCR, and TCRdb kept only the in-frame ones, dropping some. The sample carries about 200,000 clones, approximately 70% recorded once. Input material: PBMCs. The receptors here all came from a woman aged 25 to 39 in good health and CMV-seronegative. Both conserved end residues are part of each CDR3. A D gene is named only where the DNA matches it firmly. The listing skips clone size in some rows; elsewhere it reads once, few, many or a size class.

TRBJ2-7	17	TRBD2	TRBV11-2	-	TGTGCCAGCAGCCACGGACTAGCGGGAGTGAGCTCCTACGAGCAGTACTTC	CASSHGLAGVSSYEQYF
TRBJ1-5	15	-	TRBV2	-	TGTGCCAGCAGGGGGCCGGTTCATAGCAATCAGCCCCAGCATTTT	CASRGPVHSNQPQHF
TRBJ2-1	13	-	TRBV30	-	TGTGCCTGGAGTGTACTTGAGGGCAATGAGCAGTTCTTC	CAWSVLEGNEQFF
TRBJ1-4	15	-	TRBV9	-	TGTGCCAGCAGCCCATGGGACACGACTAATGAAAAACTGTTTTTT	CASSPWDTTNEKLFF
TRBJ2-5	15	TRBD2	TRBV30	-	TGTGCCTGGAGTGTCGGACTAGCGCAAAAAGAGACCCAGTACTTC	CAWSVGLAQKETQYF
TRBJ2-2	14	-	TRBV27	-	TGTGCCAGCAGTCCAGTCTCTTTTGTCGGGGAGCTGTTTTTT	CASSPVSFVGELFF
TRBJ1-5	14	-	TRBV19	-	TGTGCCAGTAGTATTATCATAGGGGCTCAGCCCCAGCATTTT	CASSIIIGAQPQHF
TRBJ1-1	17	TRBD1	TRBV7-8	-	TGTGCCAGCAGCCCACAGGGGGGACACCTCCTGAACACTGAAGCTTTCTTT	CASSPQGGHLLNTEAFF
TRBJ2-1	15	-	TRBV10-2	-	TGCGCCAGCCGGGGGACTGCCCGCTCCTACAATGAGCAGTTCTTC	CASRGTARSYNEQFF
TRBJ2-7	14	TRBD2	TRBV5-5	-	TGTGCCAGCAGCCTACCCCCCGGGGGGTACGAGCAGTACTTC	CASSLPPGGYEQYF
TRBJ1-1	16	TRBD1	TRBV18	once	TGTGCCAGCTCACCACCGGGCAGGGGGTTGAACACTGAAGCTTTCTTT	CASSPPGRGLNTEAFF
TRBJ2-7	17	TRBD2	TRBV4-1	-	TGCGCCAGCAGCCAAGTTGATAGGCGAGCGGGGTACTACGAGCAGTACTTC	CASSQVDRRAGYYEQYF
TRBJ2-1	17	-	TRBV7-6	-	TGTGCCAGCAGCACTGAAATAGCGAGGAGCTCCTACAATGAGCAGTTCTTC	CASSTEIARSSYNEQFF
TRBJ2-7	14	TRBD1	TRBV5-1	-	TGCGCCAGCCGCAGGTGGGACAGGGGTAACGAGCAGTACTTC	CASRRWDRGNEQYF
TRBJ2-1	15	-	TRBV7-3	-	TGTGCCAGCCAATTGGACCCGGGAGAATGGAATGAGCAGTTCTTC	CASQLDPGEWNEQFF
TRBJ1-2	13	-	TRBV10-2	-	TGCGCCAGCAGCCGACAGACAGACTATGGCTACACCTTC	CASSRQTDYGYTF
TRBJ1-1	14	-	TRBV6-1	-	TGTGCCAGCAGTGCTTCAGTCGCAAACACTGAAGCTTTCTTT	CASSASVANTEAFF
TRBJ1-2	17	-	TRBV5-4	once	TGTGCCAGCAGCCCAGGACGAGGCGGGATGAGTAACTATGGCTACACCTTC	CASSPGRGGMSNYGYTF
TRBJ2-7	14	TRBD2	TRBV7-8	-	TGTGCCAGCAGCCCCGGGGGGACCCCCAAGGAGCAGTACTTC	CASSPGGTPKEQYF
TRBJ2-7	14	-	TRBV2	-	TGTGCCAGCAGACTACAGGGTTTGTCCTACGAGCAGTACTTC	CASRLQGLSYEQYF
TRBJ1-1	13	-	TRBV7-8	few	TGTGCCAGCAGACTACACAGGGCCACTGAAGCTTTCTTT	CASRLHRATEAFF
TRBJ2-1	15	TRBD1	TRBV19	-	TGTGCCAGTAGTATAGCTCCAGGGGGAAGGGATGAGCAGTTCTTC	CASSIAPGGRDEQFF
TRBJ2-4	16	-	TRBV7-9	-	TGTGCCAGCAGCCCTCCCAAAACCGGAGGCAAAAACATTCAGTACTTC	CASSPPKTGGKNIQYF
TRBJ2-1	16	TRBD2	TRBV18	-	TGTGCCAGCTCACCCCCAGCACTTAGCGGGGGGCATGAGCAGTTCTTC	CASSPPALSGGHEQFF
TRBJ2-3	20	TRBD2	TRBV7-6	-	TGTGCCAGCAGCTCCCCGGGGGTAACAGGACTAGCGGGGGGAACAGATACGCAGTATTTT	CASSSPGVTGLAGGTDTQYF
TRBJ1-4	15	-	TRBV18	-	TGTGCCAGCTCAACGTGGGGCGCGGCTAATGAAAAACTGTTTTTT	CASSTWGAANEKLFF
TRBJ2-1	15	TRBD2	TRBV6-1	-	TGTGCCAGCAGCCTTAGCGGGGGCTCCTACAATGAGCAGTTCTTC	CASSLSGGSYNEQFF
TRBJ1-2	15	TRBD1	TRBV9	-	TGTGCCAGCAGCCCGCTGGGACAGGCCGCCTATGGCTACACTTTC	CASSPLGQAAYGYTF
TRBJ1-6	16	-	TRBV6-4	-	TGTGCCAGCAGTGACCGACCGGGACAAGAGGGTTCACCCCTCCACTTT	CASSDRPGQEGSPLHF
TRBJ1-2	14	TRBD1	TRBV30	once	TGTGCCTGGAGCGGGACAGGGGGCCTGAGGGGCTACACCTTC	CAWSGTGGLRGYTF
TRBJ2-1	14	TRBD1	TRBV10-3	-	TGTGCCATCAGTGAGTATGGACAGGGGAATGAGCAGTTCTTC	CAISEYGQGNEQFF
TRBJ1-1	14	-	TRBV7-8	-	TGTGCCAGCAGCCCAATACACCGGAGCACTGAAGCTTTCTTT	CASSPIHRSTEAFF
TRBJ2-7	17	TRBD2	TRBV4-3	-	TGCGCCAGCAGCCAATCGATTACTAGCGGCCGTGCCTACGAGCAGTACTTC	CASSQSITSGRAYEQYF
TRBJ1-2	16	-	TRBV5-6	-	TGTGCCAGCAGCTTGCCAATGGGGCTTGGGTACTATGGCTACACCTTC	CASSLPMGLGYYGYTF
TRBJ2-1	12	-	TRBV5-1	-	TGCGCCAGCAGCTTGGCACGAGATGAGCAGTTCTTC	CASSLARDEQFF
TRBJ2-5	15	TRBD1	TRBV10-1	-	TGCGCCAGCAGTGACCTGGACAGGGGGCGGGAGACCCAGTACTTC	CASSDLDRGRETQYF
TRBJ2-1	18	-	TRBV11-3	-	TGTGCCAGCAGCTTAGAAACTGAGCGGGCCGCCTCCTACAATGAGCAGTTCTTC	CASSLETERAASYNEQFF
TRBJ1-4	15	-	TRBV5-8	-	TGTGCCAGCAGCTTTATGGCGAGGGCCAATGAAAAACTGTTTTTT	CASSFMARANEKLFF
TRBJ2-5	17	TRBD2	TRBV5-1	-	TGCGCCAGCAGCTTGGGGACTAGCGGGGGGGTCGGAGAGACCCAGTACTTC	CASSLGTSGGVGETQYF
TRBJ2-7	20	-	TRBV7-8	-	TGTGCCAGCAGCTTAGCGGGGGGGGCCGGTAGACTAGCTTCTTCCTACGAGCAGTACTTC	CASSLAGGAGRLASSYEQYF
TRBJ1-5	16	-	TRBV2	-	TGTGCCAGCAGTGGGAGGGAACCGAGCGGCAATCAGCCCCAGCATTTT	CASSGREPSGNQPQHF
TRBJ2-1	15	-	TRBV10-3	-	TGTGCCATCAGTGAGTCGTTGGTCCTTCGGGATGAGCAGTTCTTC	CAISESLVLRDEQFF
TRBJ2-1	16	-	TRBV4-2	-	TGTGCCAGCAGCCAGCTTTGGTCCGGGGCCTACAATGAGCAGTTCTTC	CASSQLWSGAYNEQFF
TRBJ1-2	12	-	TRBV6-1	-	TGTGCCAGCAGTGATACCATGGGACAAATTTTCTTC	CASSDTMGQIFF
TRBJ1-1	12	-	TRBV29-1	-	TGCAGTTCTTCAGATTCCAACACTGAAGCTTTCTTT	CSSSDSNTEAFF
TRBJ2-1	16	TRBD2	TRBV5-6	-	TGTGCCAGCAGCCTCGGACTAGCGGGAGTGTACAATGAGCAGTTCTTC	CASSLGLAGVYNEQFF
TRBJ2-3	19	TRBD2	TRBV5-1	-	TGCGCCAGCAGCTTGGTCGCTAGCGGGGGCGTGTTGAACACAGATACGCAGTATTTT	CASSLVASGGVLNTDTQYF
TRBJ2-7	16	-	TRBV28	-	TGTGCCAGCAGTGGGGGATTTCGCGGGATCAGCTACGAGCAGTACTTC	CASSGGFRGISYEQYF
TRBJ2-5	11	-	TRBV20-1	few	TGCAGTGCTAGTAGGGAGGAGACCCAGTACTTC	CSASREETQYF
TRBJ2-5	14	-	TRBV25-1	-	TGTGCCAGCAGTGAGACAACAGGGATGGAGACCCAGTACTTC	CASSETTGMETQYF
TRBJ2-2	15	-	TRBV6-5	-	TGTGCCAGCAGTTACGGGCAGACGAACACCGGGGAGCTGTTTTTT	CASSYGQTNTGELFF
TRBJ2-1	14	-	TRBV10-1	once	TGCGCCAGCAGTGTAGGGGTTACCTACAATGAGCAGTTCTTC	CASSVGVTYNEQFF
TRBJ2-7	15	TRBD2	TRBV4-3	-	TGCGCCAGCAGCCCTGGACTAGCGGGAGGAACCGAGCAGTACTTC	CASSPGLAGGTEQYF